These T cell receptor beta chains were read from a single sample in a study of CD8 T cells in Susac syndrome. MiXCR was run by TCRdb on the immunoSEQ multiplex PCR reads, yielding one entry per CDR3 protein. The sample has some 170,000 distinct CDR3 sequences, approximately 94% seen once. The sample consisted of CD4+ T cells from PBMCs. The receptors derive from a human donor with multiple sclerosis. CDR3s leave out the opening cysteine and the closing phenylalanine or tryptophan. D genes are given only for firm matches.

TRBD2,TRBJ2-7,TRBV25-1,10,ASGSGTYEQY
NA,TRBJ2-3,TRBV4-2,11,ATASRGKDTQY
TRBD2,TRBJ2-1,TRBV27,13,ASSSMASGSNEQF
NA,TRBJ2-1,TRBV5-1,13,ASSQDLGGYNEQF
TRBD2,TRBJ2-5,TRBV18,13,ASSPREGSQETQY
NA,TRBJ2-5,TRBV29-1,10,SGQTVGETQY
NA,TRBJ2-3,TRBV27,11,ASGSSYTDTQY
NA,TRBJ1-5,TRBV4-1,14,ASSRRGGVSNQPQH
NA,TRBJ1-1,TRBV10-3,9,AISEAEKAF
NA,TRBJ2-7,TRBV7-9,12,ASSNDVGQYEQY
TRBD1,TRBJ2-7,TRBV15,11,ATSSTGAYEQY
NA,TRBJ1-1,TRBV5-1,13,ASSFFGETNTEAF
NA,TRBJ2-7,TRBV30,11,AWGTGHTYEQY
TRBD1,TRBJ2-5,TRBV29-1,13,SVDAGTGITETQY
NA,TRBJ2-3,TRBV2,11,ASREGALDTQY
NA,TRBJ2-4,TRBV5-1,12,ASSLVGGKNIQY
TRBD2,TRBJ2-7,TRBV5-1,13,ASSRGTSGSYEQY
TRBD1,TRBJ1-1,TRBV18,13,ASSPRGQLNTEAF
NA,TRBJ2-1,TRBV28,12,ASRLDDAYNEQF
TRBD1,TRBJ1-2,TRBV7-9,11,ASSSTGYWGYT
TRBD1,TRBJ2-6,TRBV27,14,ASSTGDSSGANVLT
NA,TRBJ1-1,TRBV7-2,11,ASSNTGGAEAF
NA,TRBJ2-2,TRBV9,13,ASSSLPRGTGELF
TRBD2,TRBJ2-2,TRBV5-1,13,ASGRLAGDTGELF
NA,TRBJ2-2,TRBV2,10,ASTASAGELF
NA,TRBJ2-3,TRBV6-2/TRBV6-3,11,AATRGWYDTQY
NA,TRBJ1-2,TRBV2,9,ASSARVGYT
NA,TRBJ1-3,TRBV3-1,14,ASSGRRGTHGNTIY
NA,TRBJ2-1,TRBV6-1,11,ASTHPPGHEQF
NA,TRBJ2-3,TRBV15,13,ATSRDRRAPDTQY
TRBD2,TRBJ2-3,TRBV20-1,13,SAQSSSGRTDTQY
NA,TRBJ1-2,TRBV6-1,11,ASSADTRYGYT
NA,TRBJ2-3,TRBV12-5,10,ASGLSTDTQY
NA,TRBJ2-7,TRBV6-2/TRBV6-3,12,ATRQSGGTYEQY
NA,TRBJ2-1,TRBV3-1,12,ASSQASRTNEQF
TRBD1,TRBJ2-7,TRBV28,12,ASSPGQATYEQY
NA,TRBJ1-2,TRBV15,13,ATSYMTGTNYGYT
TRBD1,TRBJ2-2,TRBV20-1,11,SAGTGNTGELF
TRBD2,TRBJ2-7,TRBV20-1,13,SARSSGRGSYEQY
TRBD1,TRBJ1-5,TRBV2,12,ASRITGEDQPQH
NA,TRBJ2-1,TRBV7-9,13,ASSLGRASYNEQF
NA,TRBJ1-1,TRBV6-5,11,ASSYSVNTEAF
TRBD2,TRBJ2-2,TRBV20-1,12,SAPRAGGTGELF
TRBD2,TRBJ2-3,TRBV20-1,14,SARGWAGVRTDTQY
TRBD2,TRBJ2-7,TRBV12-3/TRBV12-4,13,ASRLTSGRALEQY
NA,TRBJ2-4,TRBV4-1,14,ASSQDLGQTKNIQY
NA,TRBJ2-3,TRBV6-6,12,ASSYGGNTDTQY
TRBD1,TRBJ2-3,TRBV2,12,ASSNQGASDTQY
TRBD2,TRBJ2-1,TRBV12-5,15,ASGLVLGREREVQQF
TRBD1,TRBJ2-2,TRBV19,13,ASSQTGTGPGELF
TRBD1,TRBJ1-5,TRBV7-8,13,ASSPTGVRNQPQH
TRBD1,TRBJ1-2,TRBV2,12,ASSPPGQNYGYT
NA,TRBJ1-4,TRBV2,11,ASRVRGNEKLF
NA,TRBJ2-2,TRBV11-2,12,ASSHSRVGGELF
NA,TRBJ2-3,TRBV4-3,16,ASSQDPRGTSSTDTQY